Below, 21 T cell receptor beta chains from the same sample are listed, as sequenced in a study of blood T cell repertoires in COVID-19. Profiling relied on immunoSEQ multiplex PCR, and the TCRdb table lists in-frame clones only, not all of them. The data show 400,000 to 500,000 clones, about nine tenths seen once. The sequenced sample was peripheral blood. These receptors came from a woman younger than 45 with active or convalescent COVID-19.

The chain joins TRBV10-3 to TRBJ2-7; TRBD1 matches 7 bases. This CDR3 spans 15 amino acids. V lost 4 bases and J lost 2; bases outside the gene matches: 8. Germline V gene data show CDR1 as ENHRY and CDR2 as SYGVKD. CDR3 in amino acids: CAISAGPQGAYEQYF. The CDR3 nucleotides read TGTGCCATCAGTGCCGGGCCGCAGGGGGCCTACGAGCAGTACTTC.

The J gene is TRBJ1-5, the V gene TRBV2; the D is unclear. The ends were cut back, 6 bases at V and 5 bases at J, with 11 bases in the middle. Germline CDR1 is SNHLY and CDR2 is FYNNEI. The CDR3 is 13 residues long. The CDR3 sequence: CASRASSYQPQHF. For the CDR3, the DNA is TGTGCCAGCAGGGCGTCTAGTTATCAGCCCCAGCATTTT.

J is TRBJ2-1 and V is TRBV4-1; 9 bases fit TRBD1. The germline V gene has CDR1 MGHRA and CDR2 YSYEKL. The CDR3 spans 15 residues. V shed 1 base and J 7 bases; nucleotides not matched to a gene: 5. The CDR3: CASSQVGTGWNEQFF. For the CDR3, the DNA is TGCGCCAGCAGCCAAGTCGGGACAGGGTGGAATGAGCAGTTCTTC.

The chain couples TRBV5-1 to TRBJ1-5; perhaps TRBD1 as D (5 bases). CDR3 length: 16 amino acids. The ends were cut back, 0 bases at V and 3 bases at J, with 13 bases in the middle. CDR1 and CDR2 from the germline V gene are SGHRS and YFSETQ. CDR3 sequence reads: CASSLDPGNDNQPQHF. The CDR3 bases are TGCGCCAGCAGCTTGGACCCAGGGAATGACAATCAGCCCCAGCATTTT.

This clone was picked up a small number of times. The chain employs TRBV6-5 and TRBJ1-2, with TRBD1 as a possible D gene (6 bases). Trimming removed 8 bases at V and 0 bases at J, with 10 bases between. Germline values: CDR1 MNHEY, CDR2 SVGAGI. The CDR3 runs to 13 residues. CDR3 sequence (DNA): TGTGCCAGCGGCAGGGGCCCTAACTATGGCTACACCTTC. Its translation: CASGRGPNYGYTF.

This chain uses TRBV10-2 with TRBJ1-1; D remains unclear. The CDR3 loop spans 11 amino acids. From germline, CDR1 is WSHSY and CDR2 SAAADI. The V end lost 4 bases, the J end lost 13 bases, and 13 bases lay between the germline ends. This chain's CDR3 is CASSVLGSVFF. The CDR3 DNA follows: TGCGCCAGCAGTGTGTTGGGGAGCGTTTTCTTT.

This rearrangement joins TRBV7-6 to TRBJ1-2; 9 nucleotides match TRBD1. The V segment lost 1 base and the J segment 4 bases; nucleotides outside the gene matches: 1. The germline gives CDR1 SGHVS, CDR2 FNYEAQ. CDR3 length: 14 residues. In DNA form, the CDR3 reads TGTGCCAGCAGCTTAGGACAGGGGGGCTATGGCTACACCTTC. Residues: CASSLGQGGYGYTF.

The chain couples TRBV2 to TRBJ1-2; 9 bases line up with TRBD1. Per germline, CDR1 SNHLY and CDR2 FYNNEI. The CDR3 is 13 residues long. V lost 6 bases and J lost 10; bases outside the gene matches: 9. This CDR3 is CASRGQGSNFYTF. The CDR3 nucleotides read TGTGCCAGCAGGGGACAGGGTTCAAATTTCTACACCTTC.

The CDR3 nucleotides are TGCGCCAGCAGCTTGGGGGGACAGGGGGCAACAGATACGCAGTATTTT. It is translated as CASSLGGQGATDTQYF. The rearrangement links TRBV5-1 to TRBJ2-3; 12 bases are shared with TRBD1. The CDR3 extends over 16 amino acids. The J segment lost 3 bases and the V segment lost 0 bases, leaving 2 bases of the junction unmatched. CDR1 SGHRS and CDR2 YFSETQ come from the germline V gene.

The chain couples TRBV3-1 (or the pseudogene TRBV3-2) to TRBJ2-1, with TRBD1 identical over 11 bases. The V segment lost 1 base and the J segment 8 bases; nucleotides outside the gene matches: 7. There are 16 residues in the CDR3. Germline V gene lookup returns CDR1 LGHDT and CDR2 YNNKEL (reference sequence). CDR3 loop: CASSQGSGTGGYEQFF. DNA for the CDR3: TGTGCCAGCAGCCAAGGTTCCGGGACAGGGGGATATGAGCAGTTCTTC.

CDR3 coding DNA: TGTGCCAGCAGCTTGGTTAGGAGCGCGGCCACTGAAGCTTTCTTT. Its protein product is CASSLVRSAATEAFF. The genes are TRBV5-6 and TRBJ1-1; D ambiguous. V was shortened by 0 bases and J by 4 bases, with 13 bases between the two germline ends. There are 15 residues in the CDR3. Germline CDR1 reads SGHDT; CDR2 reads YYEEEE.

This chain connects TRBV3-1 (or the pseudogene TRBV3-2) to TRBJ1-1; the D gene is possibly TRBD1 (5 bases). V was shortened by 0 bases and J by 0 bases, with 14 bases between the two germline ends. The CDR3 has 17 amino acids. Per the germline V gene, CDR1 is LGHDT and CDR2 is YNNKEL (reference sequence). DNA for the CDR3: TGTGCCAGCAGCCAAGATAACGTAGGACATCTGAACACTGAAGCTTTCTTT. The encoded protein is CASSQDNVGHLNTEAFF.

The gene calls are TRBV5-1 and TRBJ2-3; D is perhaps TRBD2 (5 bases). Germline-derived CDR1 and CDR2 are SGHRS and YFSETQ. This CDR3 comprises 15 residues. Trimming left V 0 bases short and J 5 bases short, with 13 bases between. CDR3: CASSLALAGEDTQYF. CDR3 bases: TGCGCCAGCAGCTTGGCCCTAGCAGGCGAAGATACGCAGTATTTT.

V gene TRBV7-2 combines with J gene TRBJ1-2, with 7 nucleotides matching TRBD1. The length of the CDR3 is 13 residues. With V trimmed by 5 bases and J by 4 bases, 4 bases remained unmatched. CDR1 SGHTA and CDR2 FQGNSA come from the germline V gene. CDR3 DNA: TGTGCCAGCAGCGGGACAGAGGTCTATGGCTACACCTTC. The encoded protein is CASSGTEVYGYTF.

The chain uses TRBV2 and TRBJ2-7; the D gene is possibly TRBD1 (5 bases). The length of the CDR3 is 13 residues. Trimming stripped 8 bases from V and 3 bases from J, with 14 bases between. Looked up from germline, CDR1 is SNHLY and CDR2 is FYNNEI. CDR3 in amino acids: CASRQGLFYEQYF. Here the CDR3 DNA reads TGTGCCAGCCGGCAGGGCTTGTTCTACGAGCAGTACTTC.

The rearrangement joins TRBV3-1 (or the pseudogene TRBV3-2) to TRBJ2-7; D may be TRBD2 (6 bases). The V end was cut by 4 bases, the J end by 6 bases, with 16 bases between. The CDR3 has 14 residues. CDR1 is LGHDT, CDR2 YNNKEL, per germline (reference sequence). The CDR3: CASSPGLRFVEQYF. The CDR3 bases are TGTGCCAGCAGCCCAGGACTAAGGTTCGTCGAGCAGTACTTC.

This chain connects TRBV6-5 to TRBJ1-2; D might be TRBD1 (5 bases). This CDR3 comprises 13 residues. The germline V gene has CDR1 MNHEY and CDR2 SVGAGI. Trimming pared 2 bases from V and 4 bases from J, leaving 8 bases between. The CDR3 region has the DNA TGTGCCAGCAGTTACGTGGGGGGCTATGGCTACACCTTC. Protein sequence: CASSYVGGYGYTF.

This clone was picked up one time. The chain combines TRBV10-3 with TRBJ1-1, with D unclear. V was clipped by 3 bases and J by 3 bases, with 14 bases between them. Germline CDR1 ENHRY, CDR2 SYGVKD. The CDR3 sequence is 15 residues long. In DNA, the CDR3 is TGTGCCATCAGTGAAGGCTCCTTCGGGGACACTGAAGCTTTCTTT. Translation gives CAISEGSFGDTEAFF.

The chain combines TRBV7-6 with TRBJ1-1; no clear D. CDR1 SGHVS and CDR2 FNYEAQ come from the germline V gene. Trimming removed 2 bases from V and 0 bases from J, with 25 bases in between. The CDR3 consists of 20 residues. CDR3 sequence reads: CASSLIRRSEVKLMNTEAFF. CDR3 in DNA: TGTGCCAGCAGCTTAATCCGCCGCTCAGAGGTTAAATTGATGAACACTGAAGCTTTCTTT.

The CDR3 protein is CSGGQGTTYEQYF. The DNA for the CDR3 is TGCAGCGGGGGACAGGGGACCACCTACGAGCAGTACTTC. This sequence joins TRBV29-1 and TRBJ2-7; TRBD1 matches 10 bases. The CDR3 covers 13 residues. V shed 7 bases and J 2 bases; nucleotides not matched to a gene: 5. The V gene's germline CDR1 is SQVTM and CDR2 ANQGSEA.

The chain has TRBV5-1 and TRBJ1-2, with a weak D call TRBD1 (5 bases). This CDR3 spans 18 amino acids. Between the trimmed V and J ends, which lost 4 bases and 2 bases, there was a span of 24 bases. Germline V gene data show CDR1 as SGHRS and CDR2 as YFSETQ. CDR3 loop: CASSHAGKYQPTNYGYTF. The CDR3 DNA reads TGCGCCAGCAGCCACGCAGGGAAATATCAGCCTACGAACTATGGCTACACCTTC.